The clone carrying this T cell receptor delta chain occurred a few times. Its antigen remains unknown. TCRdb's listed protein matches a much larger clone and diverges from this DNA's translation at residue 8, likely through a read error; the protein shown comes from the DNA. The germline V gene has CDR1 TVYSNPD and CDR2 GDNSRS (reference sequence). V was pared by 5 bases and J by 8 bases, with 21 bases between. This CDR3 is 13 amino acids long. Primers for all 8 TRDV and 4 TRDJ genes amplified genomic DNA in 32-plex. Adapter PCR followed approximately 3 barcoding PCR cycles that attached a 12-nucleotide UMI. TCRdb reprocessed the multiplex PCR reads using CATT. The sample shows 4,000 to 6,000 delta-chain clones, approximately 10% of them seen only once. These data come from a study of DNA immune sequencing with unique molecular identifiers. Background on the study: Fluorescence-activated cell sorting enriched γδ T cells from PBMC. Around 91 ng enriched γδ T-cell DNA was sequenced versus approximately 1 ug non-enriched DNA. Study results and caveats: Several healthy donors had highly oligoclonal TRD repertoires dominated by top 5 clonotypes. The most frequent TRD pairing among healthy donor clonotypes was TRDV2-TRDJ1.

Specimen: gamma-delta T cells enriched from blood buffy coat, or unenriched PBMCs (not recorded which). The receptor's source is a human donor in good health. The chain links TRDV3 to TRDJ1; D call uncertain. This CDR3 reads CAPGVSLVTKLIF. For the CDR3, the DNA is TGTGCCCCCGGGGTATCTCTGGTGACAAAACTCATCTTT.